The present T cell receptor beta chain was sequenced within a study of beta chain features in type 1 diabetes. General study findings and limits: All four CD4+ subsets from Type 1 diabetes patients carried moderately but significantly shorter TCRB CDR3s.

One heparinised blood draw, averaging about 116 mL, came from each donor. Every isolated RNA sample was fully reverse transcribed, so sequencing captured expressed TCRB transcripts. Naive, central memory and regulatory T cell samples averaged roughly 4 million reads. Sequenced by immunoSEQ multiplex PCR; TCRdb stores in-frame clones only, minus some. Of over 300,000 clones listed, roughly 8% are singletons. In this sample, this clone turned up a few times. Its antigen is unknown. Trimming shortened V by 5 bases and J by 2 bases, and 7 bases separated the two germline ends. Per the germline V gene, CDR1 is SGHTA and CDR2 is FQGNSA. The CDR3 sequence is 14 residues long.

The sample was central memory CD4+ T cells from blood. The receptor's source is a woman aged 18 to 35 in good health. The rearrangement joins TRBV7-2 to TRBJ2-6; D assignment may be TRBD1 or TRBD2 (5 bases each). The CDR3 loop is CASSRGTGANVLTF. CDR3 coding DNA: TGTGCCAGCAGCCGGGGCACTGGGGCCAACGTCCTGACTTTC.